This TCR beta chain originates from a study of blood T cell repertoires in COVID-19 (dated by TCRdb to 2020 to 2022). Background for the entire study: Samples covering the acute and convalescent phases of COVID-19 were provided by collaborators in the United States, Italy and Spain. The prospective study material was composed of cDNA or gDNA derived from T cells, B-cell-depleted T cells, or PBMCs. Where HLA class I and class II types were available, the types were taken from metadata supplied by the sample provider, not from assay-based typing. The sample metadata nearly always contained a de-identified subject ID, COVID-19 status, age in years and sex. Samples came from the ongoing ImmuneRACE study (first 160 participants) plus 1,254 subjects from 6 global collaborators. Deeply sampled blood TCRbeta repertoires from subjects exposed to, actively infected with, or recovered from COVID-19 were included in the dataset. The repertoires were made available in a free public database intended to serve as a resource for research on the immune response to SARS-CoV-2.

CDR1 MNHEY and CDR2 SMNVEV are derived from the germline V gene (reference sequence). At the junction V is shortened by 5 bases and J by 10 bases; bases outside the gene matches: 6. The CDR3 starts with the cysteine, ends with the phenylalanine, and has 14 residues. Only the CDR3 DNA is retained, 42 bases long and in frame from the first base. The paper as a whole reports these results and caveats: Clinical and demographic metadata were provided uncurated, with the amount varying by source and participant.

A remark on this clone: Its specific antigen is unknown. Nothing much larger sits one base from this clone, and base qualities are not available.

TCRbeta CDR3 regions were amplified from genomic DNA using the immunoSEQ Assay, a bias-controlled multiplex PCR. The paper's processing steps were these. The number of nucleated cells in each sample was estimated by amplification of reference gene primers within the assay. To quantify the absolute abundance of each unique TCRbeta CDR3 rearrangement, sequence reads were collapsed and filtered. For each sample, productive Simpson clonality was calculated as the square root of Simpson's diversity index across productive rearrangements. The source is immuneACCESS, and TCRdb retained only in-frame sequences with V and J called. Part of the clones is not carried over; for the studies checked, unresolved V genes explain less than half of this, and the remainder is unexplained. Clonal size and the V and J genes are those of that table, whereas D and trimming came from the DNA. The sample includes a few hundred thousand clones, with 70% to 90% observed a single time. Of the sample, less than 6% is held by the ten largest clones.

Another Seattle source contributed samples from volunteer blood donors who had recovered from COVID-19. Each collaborating institution followed its own protocols to collect whole blood in K2EDTA tubes. Collaborator samples were shipped for TCRbeta analysis as frozen whole blood, isolated PBMCs, or DNA extracted from either sample type. The chain links TRBV27 with TRBJ1-6; 9 junctional bases match TRBD1. This sequence was found in a man aged 55-75 years who had recovered from COVID-19. Sequences were obtained from peripheral blood. The CDR3 is CASSRTGGGSPLHF. The DNA sequence is TGTGCCAGCAGTCGTACAGGGGGCGGCTCACCCCTCCACTTT.